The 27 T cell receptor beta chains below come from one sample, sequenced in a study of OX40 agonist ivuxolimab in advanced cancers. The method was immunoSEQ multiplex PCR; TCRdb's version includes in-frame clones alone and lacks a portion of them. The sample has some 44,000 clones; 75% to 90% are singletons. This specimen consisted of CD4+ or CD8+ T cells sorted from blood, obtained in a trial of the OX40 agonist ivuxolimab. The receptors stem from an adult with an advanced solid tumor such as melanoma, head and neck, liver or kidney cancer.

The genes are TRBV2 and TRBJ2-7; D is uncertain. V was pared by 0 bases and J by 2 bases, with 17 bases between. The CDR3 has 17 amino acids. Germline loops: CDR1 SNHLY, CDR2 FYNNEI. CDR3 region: CASSEASYRDNAYEQYF. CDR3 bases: TGTGCCAGCAGTGAAGCGAGTTATAGAGACAATGCCTACGAGCAGTACTTC.

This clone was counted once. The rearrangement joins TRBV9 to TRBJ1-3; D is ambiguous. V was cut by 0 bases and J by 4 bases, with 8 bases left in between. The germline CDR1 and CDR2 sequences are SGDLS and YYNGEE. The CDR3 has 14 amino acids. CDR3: CASSVGLQGNTIYF. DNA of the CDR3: TGTGCCAGCAGCGTAGGACTGCAGGGAAACACCATATATTTT.

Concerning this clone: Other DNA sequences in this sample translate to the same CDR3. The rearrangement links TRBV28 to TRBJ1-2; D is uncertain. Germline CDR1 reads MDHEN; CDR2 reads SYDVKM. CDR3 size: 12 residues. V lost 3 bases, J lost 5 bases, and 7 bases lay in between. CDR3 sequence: CASSFKGYGYTF. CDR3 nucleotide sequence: TGTGCCAGCAGTTTCAAGGGTTATGGCTACACCTTC.

In nucleotides, the CDR3 is TGCGCCAGCAGCTTGGGCGACAGCCGCTATGGCTACACCTTC. This translates into CASSLGDSRYGYTF. This chain joins TRBV5-1 and TRBJ1-2, with D perhaps TRBD1 (5 bases). CDR1 and CDR2 (germline): SGHRS, YFSETQ. Trimming took off 0 bases at V and 4 bases at J, with 10 bases between the two ends. There are 14 residues in the CDR3.

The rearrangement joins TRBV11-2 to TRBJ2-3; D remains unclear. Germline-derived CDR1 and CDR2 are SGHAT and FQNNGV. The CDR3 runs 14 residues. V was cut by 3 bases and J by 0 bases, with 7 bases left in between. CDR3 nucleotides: TGTGCCAGCAGCTTGTCTACCAGCACAGATACGCAGTATTTT. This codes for CASSLSTSTDTQYF.

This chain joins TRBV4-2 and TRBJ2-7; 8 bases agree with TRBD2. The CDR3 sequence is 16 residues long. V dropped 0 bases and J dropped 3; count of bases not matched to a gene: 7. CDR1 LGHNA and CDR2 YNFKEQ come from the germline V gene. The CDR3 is CASSQEGRGGFYEQYF. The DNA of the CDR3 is TGTGCCAGCAGCCAAGAAGGACGCGGGGGGTTCTACGAGCAGTACTTC.

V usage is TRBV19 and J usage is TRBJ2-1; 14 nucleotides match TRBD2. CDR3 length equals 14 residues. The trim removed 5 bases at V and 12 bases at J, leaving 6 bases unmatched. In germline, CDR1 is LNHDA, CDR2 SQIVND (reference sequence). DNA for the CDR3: TGTGCCAGTAGTGTGGGACTAGCGGGAGTAGTGCAGTTCTTC. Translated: CASSVGLAGVVQFF.

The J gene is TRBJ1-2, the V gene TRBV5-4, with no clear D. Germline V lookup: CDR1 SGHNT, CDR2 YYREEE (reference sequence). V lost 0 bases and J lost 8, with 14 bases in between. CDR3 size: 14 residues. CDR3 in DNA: TGTGCCAGCAGCTTGGATCTGGAGTCGGGCGGCTACACCTTC. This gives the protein CASSLDLESGGYTF.

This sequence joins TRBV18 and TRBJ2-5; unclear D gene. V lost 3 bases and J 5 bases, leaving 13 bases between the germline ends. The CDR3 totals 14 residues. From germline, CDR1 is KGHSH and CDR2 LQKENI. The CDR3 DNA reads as TGTGCCAGCTCACCGCCAGGAAGGGCCGAGACCCAGTACTTC. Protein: CASSPPGRAETQYF. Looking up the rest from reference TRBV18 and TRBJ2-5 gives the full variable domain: NAGVMQNPRHLVRRRGQEARLRCSPMKGHSHVYWYRQLPEEGLKFMVYLQKENIIDESGMPKERFSAEFPKEGPSILRIQQVVRGDSAAYFCASSPPGRAETQYFGPGTRLLVL.

The CDR3 sequence is CASSVAQGSPGDTQYF. The CDR3 coding sequence is TGTGCCAGCAGCGTAGCTCAAGGGAGCCCGGGTGATACGCAGTATTTT. The chain employs TRBV9 and TRBJ2-3, with D maybe TRBD2 (5 bases). The CDR3 runs 16 residues. Trimming removed 0 bases from V and 6 bases from J, with 17 bases in between. CDR1 and CDR2 (germline): SGDLS, YYNGEE.

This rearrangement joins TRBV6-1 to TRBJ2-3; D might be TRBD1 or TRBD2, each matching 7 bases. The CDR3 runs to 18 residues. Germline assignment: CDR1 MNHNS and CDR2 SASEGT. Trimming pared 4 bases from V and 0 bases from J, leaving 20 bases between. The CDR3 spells CASSATWGGTASTDTQYF. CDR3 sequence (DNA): TGTGCCAGCAGTGCCACCTGGGGGGGGACAGCTAGCACAGATACGCAGTATTTT.

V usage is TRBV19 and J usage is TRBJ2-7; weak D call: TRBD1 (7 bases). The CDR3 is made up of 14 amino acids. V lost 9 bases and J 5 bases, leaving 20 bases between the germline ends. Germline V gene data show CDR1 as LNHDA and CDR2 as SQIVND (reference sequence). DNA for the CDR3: TGTGCCAGCGCCGGACAGGATAGCGGCAACGAGCAGTACTTC. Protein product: CASAGQDSGNEQYF.

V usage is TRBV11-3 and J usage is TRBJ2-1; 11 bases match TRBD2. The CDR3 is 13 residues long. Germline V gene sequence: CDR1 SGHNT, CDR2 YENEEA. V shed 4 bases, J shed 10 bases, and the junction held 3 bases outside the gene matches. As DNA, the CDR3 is TGTGCCAGCAGCTCCTTAGCGGGAGGGGAGCAGTTCTTC. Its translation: CASSSLAGGEQFF.

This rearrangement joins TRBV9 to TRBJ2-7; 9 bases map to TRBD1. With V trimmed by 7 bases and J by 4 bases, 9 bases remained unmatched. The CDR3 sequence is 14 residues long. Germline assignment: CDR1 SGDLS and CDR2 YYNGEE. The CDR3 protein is CASGPGQGLYEQYF. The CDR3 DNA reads TGTGCCAGCGGCCCGGGACAGGGCTTATACGAGCAGTACTTC.

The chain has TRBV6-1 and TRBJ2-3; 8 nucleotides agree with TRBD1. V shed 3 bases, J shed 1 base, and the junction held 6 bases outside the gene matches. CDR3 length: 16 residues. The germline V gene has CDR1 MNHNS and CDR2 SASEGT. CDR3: CASSEGQVEGTDTQYF. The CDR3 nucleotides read TGTGCCAGCAGTGAGGGACAGGTTGAAGGCACAGATACGCAGTATTTT.

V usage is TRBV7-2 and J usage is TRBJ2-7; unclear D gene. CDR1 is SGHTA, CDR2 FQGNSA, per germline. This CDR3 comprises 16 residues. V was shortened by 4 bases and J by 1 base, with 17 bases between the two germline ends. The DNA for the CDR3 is TGTGCCAGCAGCTCACCCCTCGACCAGCGATCCTACGAGCAGTACTTC. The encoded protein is CASSSPLDQRSYEQYF.

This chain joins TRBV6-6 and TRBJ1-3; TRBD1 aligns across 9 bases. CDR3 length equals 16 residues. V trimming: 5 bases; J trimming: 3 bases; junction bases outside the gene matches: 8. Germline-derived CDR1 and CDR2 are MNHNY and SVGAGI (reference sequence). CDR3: CASSPPGQGGGNTIYF. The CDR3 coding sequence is TGTGCCAGCAGTCCACCGGGACAGGGTGGTGGAAACACCATATATTTT.

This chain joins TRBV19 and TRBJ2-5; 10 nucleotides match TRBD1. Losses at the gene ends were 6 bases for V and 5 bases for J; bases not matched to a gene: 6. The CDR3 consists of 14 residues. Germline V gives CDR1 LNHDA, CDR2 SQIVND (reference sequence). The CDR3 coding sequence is TGTGCCAGTAGACCGGGACAGGGGATTGAGACCCAGTACTTC. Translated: CASRPGQGIETQYF. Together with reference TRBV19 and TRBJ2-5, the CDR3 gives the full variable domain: DGGITQSPKYLFRKEGQNVTLSCEQNLNHDAMYWYRQDPGQGLRLIYYSQIVNDFQKGDIAEGYSVSREKKESFPLTVTSAQKNPTAFYLCASRPGQGIETQYFGPGTRLLVL.

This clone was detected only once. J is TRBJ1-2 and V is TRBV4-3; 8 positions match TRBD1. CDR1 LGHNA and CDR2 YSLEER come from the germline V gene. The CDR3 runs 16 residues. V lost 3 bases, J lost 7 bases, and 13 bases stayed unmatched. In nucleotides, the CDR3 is TGCGCCAGCAGCCAGACCCTCGGACAGGGAGGATCTGGCTACACCTTC. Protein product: CASSQTLGQGGSGYTF.

The CDR3 DNA reads as TGTGCCAGCTCACCCCGCGGGGAAGGCAATGGCTACACCTTC. Amino acid sequence: CASSPRGEGNGYTF. This sequence joins TRBV18 and TRBJ1-2; D is unresolved. CDR3 size: 14 residues. CDR1 is KGHSH and CDR2 is LQKENI in the germline V gene. V lost 3 bases, J lost 6 bases, and 14 bases lay in between.

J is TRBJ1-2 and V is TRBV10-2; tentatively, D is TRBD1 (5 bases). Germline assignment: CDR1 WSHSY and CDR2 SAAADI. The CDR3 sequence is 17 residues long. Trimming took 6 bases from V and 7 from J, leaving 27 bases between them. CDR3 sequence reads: CASRGTSPGKSSSGYTF. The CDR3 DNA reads TGCGCCAGCAGGGGGACGAGCCCAGGGAAATCCTCGTCTGGCTACACCTTC.

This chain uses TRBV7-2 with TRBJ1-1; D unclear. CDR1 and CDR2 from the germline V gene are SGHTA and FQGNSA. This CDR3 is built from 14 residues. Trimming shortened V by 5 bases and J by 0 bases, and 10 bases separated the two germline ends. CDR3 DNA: TGTGCCAGCAGCCTAAGTATTTTGAACACTGAAGCTTTCTTT. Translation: CASSLSILNTEAFF. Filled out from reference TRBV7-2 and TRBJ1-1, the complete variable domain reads GAGVSQSPSNKVTEKGKDVELRCDPISGHTALYWYRQSLGQGLEFLIYFQGNSAPDKSGLPSDRFSAERTGGSVSTLTIQRTQQEDSAVYLCASSLSILNTEAFFGQGTRLTVV.

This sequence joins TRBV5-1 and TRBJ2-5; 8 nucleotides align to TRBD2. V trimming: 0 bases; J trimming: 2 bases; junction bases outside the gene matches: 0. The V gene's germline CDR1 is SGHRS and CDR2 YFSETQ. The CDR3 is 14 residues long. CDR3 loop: CASSLGLAQETQYF. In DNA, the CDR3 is TGCGCCAGCAGCTTGGGACTAGCGCAAGAGACCCAGTACTTC.

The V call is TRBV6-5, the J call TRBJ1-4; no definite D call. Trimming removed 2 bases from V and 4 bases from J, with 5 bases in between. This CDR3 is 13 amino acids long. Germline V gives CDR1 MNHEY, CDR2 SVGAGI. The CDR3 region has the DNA TGTGCCAGCAGTTACGAGCATAATGAAAAACTGTTTTTT. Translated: CASSYEHNEKLFF.

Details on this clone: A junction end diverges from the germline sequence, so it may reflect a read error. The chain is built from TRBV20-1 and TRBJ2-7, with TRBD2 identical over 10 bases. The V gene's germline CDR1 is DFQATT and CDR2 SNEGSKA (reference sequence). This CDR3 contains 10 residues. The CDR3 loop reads CSAGGLAPSF. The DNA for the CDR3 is TGCAGTGCTGGGGGACTAGCGCCGAGCTTC.

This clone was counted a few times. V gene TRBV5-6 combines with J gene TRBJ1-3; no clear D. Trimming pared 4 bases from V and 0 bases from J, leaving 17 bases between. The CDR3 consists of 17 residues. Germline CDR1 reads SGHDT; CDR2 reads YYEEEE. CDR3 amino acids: CASSTLGSVSSGNTIYF. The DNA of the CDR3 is TGTGCCAGCAGCACCCTGGGGTCGGTGAGCTCTGGAAACACCATATATTTT.

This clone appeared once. The CDR3 nucleotides read TGTGCCAGCAGCTTAAGACATGGGGGCTCCTACGAGCAGTACTTC. It yields the protein CASSLRHGGSYEQYF. The chain joins TRBV7-3 to TRBJ2-7; D may match TRBD1 or TRBD2 (5 bases each). Per germline, CDR1 SGHTA and CDR2 FQGTGA. The V and J ends lost 1 base and 0 bases respectively, with 10 bases between them. The CDR3 loop spans 15 amino acids. The variable domain in full, with the rest retrieved from reference TRBV7-3 and TRBJ2-7, is GAGVSQTPSNKVTEKGKYVELRCDPISGHTALYWYRQSLGQGPEFLIYFQGTGAADDSGLPNDRFFAVRPEGSVSTLKIQRTERGDSAVYLCASSLRHGGSYEQYFGPGTRLTVT.